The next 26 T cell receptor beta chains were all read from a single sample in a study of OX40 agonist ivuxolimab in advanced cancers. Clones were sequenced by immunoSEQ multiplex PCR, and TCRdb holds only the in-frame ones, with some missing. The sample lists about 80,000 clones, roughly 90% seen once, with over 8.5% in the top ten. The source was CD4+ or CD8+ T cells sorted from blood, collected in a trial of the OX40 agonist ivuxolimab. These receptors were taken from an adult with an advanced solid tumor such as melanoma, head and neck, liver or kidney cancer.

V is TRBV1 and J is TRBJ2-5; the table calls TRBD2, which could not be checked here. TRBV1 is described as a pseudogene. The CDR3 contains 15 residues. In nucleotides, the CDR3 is TGCACCAGCAGCCATGCCGGGACTCAACCTGACGCCCAGTACTTC. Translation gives CTSSHAGTQPDAQYF.

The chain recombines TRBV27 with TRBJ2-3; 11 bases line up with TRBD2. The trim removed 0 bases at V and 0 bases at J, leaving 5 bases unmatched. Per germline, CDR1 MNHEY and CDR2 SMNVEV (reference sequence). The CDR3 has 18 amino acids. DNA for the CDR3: TGTGCCAGCAGTTTATCTAGCGGGGGGGTCACTAGCACAGATACGCAGTATTTT. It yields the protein CASSLSSGGVTSTDTQYF.

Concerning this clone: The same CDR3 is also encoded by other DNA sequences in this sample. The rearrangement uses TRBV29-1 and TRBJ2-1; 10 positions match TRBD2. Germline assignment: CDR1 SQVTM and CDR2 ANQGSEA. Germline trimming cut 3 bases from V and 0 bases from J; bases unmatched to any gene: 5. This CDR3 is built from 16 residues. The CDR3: CSVEGTSGASYNEQFF. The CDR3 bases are TGCAGCGTTGAGGGTACTAGCGGGGCCTCCTACAATGAGCAGTTCTTC.

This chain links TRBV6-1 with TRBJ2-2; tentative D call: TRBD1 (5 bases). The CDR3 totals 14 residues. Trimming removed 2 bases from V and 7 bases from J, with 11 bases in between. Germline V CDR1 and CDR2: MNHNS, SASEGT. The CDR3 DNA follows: TGTGCCAGCAGTGAACCAGGAGACAGCGGGGAGCTGTTTTTT. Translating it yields CASSEPGDSGELFF.

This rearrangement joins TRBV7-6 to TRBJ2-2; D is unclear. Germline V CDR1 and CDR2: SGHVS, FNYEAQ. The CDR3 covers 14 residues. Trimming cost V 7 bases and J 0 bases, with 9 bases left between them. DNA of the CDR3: TGTGCCAGCACCAGAACTACGAACACCGGGGAGCTGTTTTTT. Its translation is CASTRTTNTGELFF.

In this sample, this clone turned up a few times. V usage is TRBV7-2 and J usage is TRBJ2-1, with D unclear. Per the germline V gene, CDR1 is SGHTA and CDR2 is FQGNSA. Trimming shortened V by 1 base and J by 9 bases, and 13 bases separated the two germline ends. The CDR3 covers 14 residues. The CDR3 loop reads CASSLVSPGFEQFF. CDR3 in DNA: TGTGCCAGCAGCTTAGTGTCACCCGGGTTTGAGCAGTTCTTC.

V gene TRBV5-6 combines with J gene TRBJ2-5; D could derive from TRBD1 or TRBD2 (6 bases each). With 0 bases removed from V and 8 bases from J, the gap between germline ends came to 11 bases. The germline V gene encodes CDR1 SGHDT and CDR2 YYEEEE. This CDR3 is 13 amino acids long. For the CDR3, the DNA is TGTGCCAGCAGCTTGGGCGGGACACCAACCCAGTACTTC. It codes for CASSLGGTPTQYF.

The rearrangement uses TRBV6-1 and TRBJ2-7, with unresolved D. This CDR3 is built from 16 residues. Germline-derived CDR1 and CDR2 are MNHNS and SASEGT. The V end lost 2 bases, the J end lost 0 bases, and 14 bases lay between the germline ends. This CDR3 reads CASSENWVTVSYEQYF. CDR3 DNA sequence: TGTGCCAGCAGTGAAAATTGGGTGACGGTCTCCTACGAGCAGTACTTC.

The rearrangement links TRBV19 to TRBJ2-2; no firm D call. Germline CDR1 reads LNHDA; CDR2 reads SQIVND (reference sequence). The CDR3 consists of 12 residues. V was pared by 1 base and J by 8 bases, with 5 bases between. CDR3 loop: CASSIAPGELFF. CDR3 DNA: TGTGCCAGTAGTATAGCCCCGGGGGAGCTGTTTTTT.

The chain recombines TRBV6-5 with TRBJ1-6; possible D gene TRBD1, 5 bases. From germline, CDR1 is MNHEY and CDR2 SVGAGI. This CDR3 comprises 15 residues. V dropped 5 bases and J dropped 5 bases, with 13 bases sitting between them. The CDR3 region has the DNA TGTGCCAGCAGTCCCGCCGGGGGGAATAATTCACCCCTCCACTTT. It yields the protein CASSPAGGNNSPLHF.

The CDR3 DNA reads TGTGCCAGCATGAGGGTTTCAGGGGACGGCTACTACGAGCAGTACTTC. Translating gives CASMRVSGDGYYEQYF. The V gene is TRBV2, the J gene TRBJ2-7; perhaps TRBD1 as D (6 bases). The V end lost 7 bases, the J end lost 3 bases, and 22 bases lay between the germline ends. The CDR3 has 16 amino acids. The germline gives CDR1 SNHLY, CDR2 FYNNEI.

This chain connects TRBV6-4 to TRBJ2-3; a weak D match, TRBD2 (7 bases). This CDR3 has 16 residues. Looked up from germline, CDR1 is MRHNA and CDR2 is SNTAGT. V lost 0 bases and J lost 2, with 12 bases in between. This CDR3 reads CASSDSGGLSTDTQYF. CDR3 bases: TGTGCCAGCAGTGACTCAGGGGGACTATCCACAGATACGCAGTATTTT.

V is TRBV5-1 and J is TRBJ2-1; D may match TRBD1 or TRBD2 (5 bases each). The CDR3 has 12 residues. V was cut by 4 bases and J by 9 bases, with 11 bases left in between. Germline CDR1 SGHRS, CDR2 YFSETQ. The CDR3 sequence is CASSLGTFEQFF. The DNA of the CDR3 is TGCGCCAGCAGCCTGGGGACCTTTGAGCAGTTCTTC.

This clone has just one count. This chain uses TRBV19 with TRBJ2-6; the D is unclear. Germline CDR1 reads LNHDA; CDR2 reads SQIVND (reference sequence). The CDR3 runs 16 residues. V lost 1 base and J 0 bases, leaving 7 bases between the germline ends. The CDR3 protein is CASSIVGFSGANVLTF. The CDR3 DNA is TGTGCCAGTAGTATAGTCGGCTTCTCTGGGGCCAACGTCCTGACTTTC.

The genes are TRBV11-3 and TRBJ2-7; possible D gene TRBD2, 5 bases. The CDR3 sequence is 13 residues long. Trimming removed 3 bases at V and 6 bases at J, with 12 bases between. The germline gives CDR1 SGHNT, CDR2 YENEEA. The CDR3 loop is CASSLGGLGEQYF. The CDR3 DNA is TGTGCCAGCAGCTTGGGCGGGTTAGGCGAGCAGTACTTC.

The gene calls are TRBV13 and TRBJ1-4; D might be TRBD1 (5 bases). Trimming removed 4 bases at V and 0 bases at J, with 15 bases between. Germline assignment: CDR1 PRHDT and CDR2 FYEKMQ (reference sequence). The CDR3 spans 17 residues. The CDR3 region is CASSSGPTGSTNEKLFF. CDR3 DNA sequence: TGTGCCAGCAGCTCTGGACCAACAGGCTCAACTAATGAAAAACTGTTTTTT.

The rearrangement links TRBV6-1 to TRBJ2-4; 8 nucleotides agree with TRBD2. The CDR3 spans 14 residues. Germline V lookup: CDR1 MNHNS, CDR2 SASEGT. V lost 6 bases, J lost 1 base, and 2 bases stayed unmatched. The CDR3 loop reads CASRGGGAKNIQYF. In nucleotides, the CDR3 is TGTGCCAGCAGAGGCGGGGGGGCCAAAAACATTCAGTACTTC.

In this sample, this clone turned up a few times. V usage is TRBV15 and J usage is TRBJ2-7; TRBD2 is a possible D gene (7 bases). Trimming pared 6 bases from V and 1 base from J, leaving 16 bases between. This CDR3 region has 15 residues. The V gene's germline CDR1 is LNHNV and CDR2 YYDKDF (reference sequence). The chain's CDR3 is CATRKGGGESYEQYF. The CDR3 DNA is TGTGCCACCAGAAAGGGCGGGGGCGAATCCTACGAGCAGTACTTC.

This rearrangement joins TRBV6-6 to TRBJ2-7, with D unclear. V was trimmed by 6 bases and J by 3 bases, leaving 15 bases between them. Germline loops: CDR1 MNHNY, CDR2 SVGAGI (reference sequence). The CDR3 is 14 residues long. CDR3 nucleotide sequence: TGTGCCAGCAGCCCAGATGGGAATTTCTACGAGCAGTACTTC. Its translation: CASSPDGNFYEQYF.

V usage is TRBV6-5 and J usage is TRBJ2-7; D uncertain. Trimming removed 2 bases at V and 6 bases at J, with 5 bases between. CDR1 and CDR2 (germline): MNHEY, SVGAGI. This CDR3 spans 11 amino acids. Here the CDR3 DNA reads TGTGCCAGCAGTTACGGGGTCGAGCAGTACTTC. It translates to CASSYGVEQYF.

CDR3 sequence (DNA): TGCGCCAGCAGCCGCCGCAGGGCGGACGTGAGCTCCTATAATTCACCCCTCCACTTT. As protein: CASSRRRADVSSYNSPLHF. The chain couples TRBV4-3 to TRBJ1-6, with D possibly TRBD1 on 5 matching bases. CDR1 is LGHNA, CDR2 YSLEER, per germline. Trimming stripped 4 bases from V and 0 bases from J, with 19 bases between. The CDR3 contains 19 residues.

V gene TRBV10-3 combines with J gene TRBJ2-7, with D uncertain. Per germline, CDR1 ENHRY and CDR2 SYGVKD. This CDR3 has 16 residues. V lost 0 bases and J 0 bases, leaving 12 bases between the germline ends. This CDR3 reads CAISESAQDYSYEQYF. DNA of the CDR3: TGTGCCATCAGTGAGTCAGCGCAGGATTACTCCTACGAGCAGTACTTC.

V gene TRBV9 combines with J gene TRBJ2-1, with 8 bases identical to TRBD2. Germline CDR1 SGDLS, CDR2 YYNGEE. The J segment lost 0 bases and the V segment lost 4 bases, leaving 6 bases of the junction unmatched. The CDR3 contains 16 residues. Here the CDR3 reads CASSPPGTSSYNEQFF. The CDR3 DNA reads TGTGCCAGCAGCCCCCCCGGGACTAGCTCCTACAATGAGCAGTTCTTC.

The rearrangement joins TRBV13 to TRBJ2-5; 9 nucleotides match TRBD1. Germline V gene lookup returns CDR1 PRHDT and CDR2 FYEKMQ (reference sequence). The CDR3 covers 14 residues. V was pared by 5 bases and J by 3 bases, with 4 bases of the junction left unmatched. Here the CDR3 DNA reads TGTGCCAGCAGCGCGAGGACAGGGGAAGAGACCCAGTACTTC. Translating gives CASSARTGEETQYF.

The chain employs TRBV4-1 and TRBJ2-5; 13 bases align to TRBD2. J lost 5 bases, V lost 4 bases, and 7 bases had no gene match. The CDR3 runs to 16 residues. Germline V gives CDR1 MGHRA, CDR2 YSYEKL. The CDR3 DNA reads TGCGCCAGCAGCCCCGTACTAGCGGGGGGGCACGAGACCCAGTACTTC. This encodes CASSPVLAGGHETQYF.

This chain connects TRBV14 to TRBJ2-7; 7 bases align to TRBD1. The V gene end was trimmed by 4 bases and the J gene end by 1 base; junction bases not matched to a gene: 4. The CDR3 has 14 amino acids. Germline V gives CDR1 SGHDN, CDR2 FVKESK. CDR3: CASSRPTGSYEQYF. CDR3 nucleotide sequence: TGTGCCAGCAGCCGCCCGACAGGGTCCTACGAGCAGTACTTC.